This T cell receptor (beta chain) appears in the sequencing data of a study of blood T cell repertoires in COVID-19. At the level of the study: Acute-phase and convalescent COVID-19 samples originated in the United States, Italy and Spain. T cells, B-cell-depleted T cells, or PBMCs supplied cDNA or gDNA.

In the original analysis: Estimates of nucleated cell counts were drawn from the amplification of reference gene primers. The assay was immunoSEQ multiplex PCR, and TCRdb's table has in-frame clones only and misses some. V, J and clone size reflect that table, while D and trimming were determined from the DNA. The table has around 440,000 clones, around 88% seen once. For this clone: Other DNA sequences in this sample translate to the same CDR3.

The CDR3 loop spans 15 amino acids. Per the germline V gene, CDR1 is LGHDT and CDR2 is YNNKEL (reference sequence). Trimming removed 1 base from V and 0 bases from J, with 8 bases in between. The chain recombines TRBV3-1 (or the pseudogene TRBV3-2) with TRBJ2-3; possibly TRBD2 for D (6 bases). The sample comprised peripheral blood. The sequence derives from a woman aged 50 to 65 with COVID-19, enrolled during active disease. The CDR3 reads CASSQVGGSTDTQYF. Written as DNA, the CDR3 is TGTGCCAGCAGCCAAGTGGGAGGCAGCACAGATACGCAGTATTTT.